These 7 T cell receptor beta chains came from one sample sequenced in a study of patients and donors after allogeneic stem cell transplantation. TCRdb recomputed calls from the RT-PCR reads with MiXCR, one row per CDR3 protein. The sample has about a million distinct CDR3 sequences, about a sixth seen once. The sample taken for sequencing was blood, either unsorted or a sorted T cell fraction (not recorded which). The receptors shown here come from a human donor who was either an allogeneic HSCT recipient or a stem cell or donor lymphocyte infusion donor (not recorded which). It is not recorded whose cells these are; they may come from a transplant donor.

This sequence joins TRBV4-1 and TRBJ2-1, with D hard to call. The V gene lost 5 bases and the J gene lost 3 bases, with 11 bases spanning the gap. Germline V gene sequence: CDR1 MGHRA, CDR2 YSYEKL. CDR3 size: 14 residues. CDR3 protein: CASSTRTLYNEQFF. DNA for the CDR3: TGCGCCAGCAGCACCAGGACGCTCTACAATGAGCAGTTCTTC.

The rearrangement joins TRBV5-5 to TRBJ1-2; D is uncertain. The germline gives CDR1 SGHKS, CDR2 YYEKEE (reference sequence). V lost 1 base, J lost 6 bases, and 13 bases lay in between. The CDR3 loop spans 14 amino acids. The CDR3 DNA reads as TGTGCCAGCAGCTTGATTCCTGCCTTCGATGGCTACACCTTC. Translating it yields CASSLIPAFDGYTF.

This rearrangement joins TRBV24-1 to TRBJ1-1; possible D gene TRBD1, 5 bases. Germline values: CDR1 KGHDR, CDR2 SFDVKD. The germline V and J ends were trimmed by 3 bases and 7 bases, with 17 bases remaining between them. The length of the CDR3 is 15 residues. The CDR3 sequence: CATSDAPNSGGEAFF. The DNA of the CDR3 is TGTGCCACCAGTGATGCCCCCAACAGTGGGGGTGAAGCTTTCTTT.

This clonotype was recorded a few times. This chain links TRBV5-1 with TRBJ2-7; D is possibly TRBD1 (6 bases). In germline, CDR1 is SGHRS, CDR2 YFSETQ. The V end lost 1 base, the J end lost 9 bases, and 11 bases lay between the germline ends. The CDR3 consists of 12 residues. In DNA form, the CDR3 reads TGCGCCAGCAGCTTGACTGGGGGCACGCAGTACTTC. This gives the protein CASSLTGGTQYF.

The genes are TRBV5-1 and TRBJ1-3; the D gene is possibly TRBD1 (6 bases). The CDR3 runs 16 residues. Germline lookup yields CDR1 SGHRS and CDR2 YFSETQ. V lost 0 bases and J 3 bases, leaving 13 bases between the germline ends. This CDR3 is CASSLGAGADGNTIYF. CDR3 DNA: TGCGCCAGCAGCTTGGGGGCAGGGGCAGATGGAAACACCATATATTTT.

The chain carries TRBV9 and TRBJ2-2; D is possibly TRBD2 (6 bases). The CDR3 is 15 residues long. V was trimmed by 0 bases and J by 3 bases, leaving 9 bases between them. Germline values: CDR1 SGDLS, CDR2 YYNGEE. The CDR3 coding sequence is TGTGCCAGCAGCGTAGCGGGGGTAGACACCGGGGAGCTGTTTTTT. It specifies CASSVAGVDTGELFF.

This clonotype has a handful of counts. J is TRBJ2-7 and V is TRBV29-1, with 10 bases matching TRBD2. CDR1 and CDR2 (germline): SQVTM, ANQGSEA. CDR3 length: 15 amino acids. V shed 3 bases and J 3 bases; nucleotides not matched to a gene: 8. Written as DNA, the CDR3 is TGCAGCGTTGAGGGCCCCGGGACTAGCGACTACGAGCAGTACTTC. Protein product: CSVEGPGTSDYEQYF.